This T cell receptor (beta chain) was captured by sequencing in a study of PD-1 blockade in classical Hodgkin lymphoma. This clone has a single count. Specified time point: newly diagnosed, previously untreated cHL patient sample. Profiled with immunoSEQ multiplex PCR; TCRdb holds only in-frame clones, not every one. The sample gives some 21,000 clones, around 94% of which show up once; roughly 5.5% is in the top ten. The specimen was peripheral blood mononuclear cells (PBMCs). The receptor was isolated from a human donor with classical Hodgkin lymphoma.

Written as DNA, the CDR3 is TGTGCCAGCAGCGCCGAACTAGCGGGGGAGGGAGATACGCAGTATTTT. Protein product: CASSAELAGEGDTQYF. This chain joins TRBV11-3 and TRBJ2-3; 11 bases line up with TRBD2. The V and J ends lost 5 bases and 5 bases, in that order; junction bases with no gene match: 9. CDR1 and CDR2 (germline): SGHNT, YENEEA. This CDR3 comprises 16 residues.